Sequencing of this T cell receptor beta chain was carried out in a study of human T cells and chemical hapten exposure. Time point of the sample: patch test 1, 2 weeks after DPC sensitization. Treatment denoted: therapeutic diphenylcyclopropenone sensitization with weekly scalp DPC. TCRdb ran MiXCR on the RACE reads and lists one entry per CDR3 protein. Here the sample spans tens of thousands of distinct CDR3 sequences, over 7.5% being singletons. Between the trimmed V and J ends, which lost 7 bases and 1 base, there was a span of 4 bases. CDR1 and CDR2 from the germline V gene are SQVTM and ANQGSEA. This CDR3 is 10 amino acids long. This clonotype appeared many times.

This chain joins TRBV29-1 and TRBJ1-1; D remains unclear. Material: whole blood, obtained in connection with sensitization to the hapten diphenylcyclopropenone (DPC). This clonotype was obtained from a woman between 40 and 55 years old with alopecia areata. Some clones in this sample may be carry-over from other donors' samples. CDR3 DNA: TGCAGCGCCGCGAACACTGAAGCTTTCTTT. It codes for CSAANTEAFF.